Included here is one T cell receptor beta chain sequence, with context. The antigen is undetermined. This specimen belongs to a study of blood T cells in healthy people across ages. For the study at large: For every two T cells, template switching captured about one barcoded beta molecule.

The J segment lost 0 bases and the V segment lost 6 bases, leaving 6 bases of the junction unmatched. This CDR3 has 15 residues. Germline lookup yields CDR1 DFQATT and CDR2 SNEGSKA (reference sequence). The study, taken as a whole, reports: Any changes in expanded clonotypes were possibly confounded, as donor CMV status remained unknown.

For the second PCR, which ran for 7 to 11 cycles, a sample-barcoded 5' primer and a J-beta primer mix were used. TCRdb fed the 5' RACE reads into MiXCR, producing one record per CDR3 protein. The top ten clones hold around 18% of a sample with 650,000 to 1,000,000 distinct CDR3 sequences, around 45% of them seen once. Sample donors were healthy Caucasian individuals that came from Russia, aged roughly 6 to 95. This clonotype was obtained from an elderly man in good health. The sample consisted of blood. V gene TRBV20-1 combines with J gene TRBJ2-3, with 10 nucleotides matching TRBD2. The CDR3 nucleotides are TGCAGTGCAAGTCGGACTAGCGGAAGCACAGATACGCAGTATTTT. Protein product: CSASRTSGSTDTQYF.